The clone carrying this T cell receptor beta chain appeared a single time. Its antigen is not identified. Germline V CDR1 and CDR2: SGHRS, YFSETQ. This CDR3 has 14 amino acids. This entry is derived from a study of post-analysis software for immune sequencing data. General study points: A significant reduction in normalized Chao1 diversity was observed in multiple sclerosis patients versus controls. Roughly five TRBV segments appeared more often in patients than in controls, and TRBV5-6, TRBV5-1 and TRBV20-1 were among these.

Unique molecular identifiers were carried by the TCR beta cDNA libraries. TCRdb reanalysed the PCR reads using MiXCR and keeps one entry per CDR3 protein. The top ten hold roughly 4.9% of the sample, which has 750,000 to 900,000 distinct CDR3 sequences, under 60% seen once. The sequenced sample consisted of blood. V gene TRBV5-1 combines with J gene TRBJ2-7, with 9 bases matching TRBD1. The DNA matches TRBJ2-5 better at its end, which makes the J call doubtful. The TCR originated in a girl aged 5 to 17 with multiple sclerosis. The CDR3 nucleotides read TGCGCCAGCAGCGACCTGACAGGGGGAGAGACCCAGTACTTC. Protein sequence: CASSDLTGGETQYF.